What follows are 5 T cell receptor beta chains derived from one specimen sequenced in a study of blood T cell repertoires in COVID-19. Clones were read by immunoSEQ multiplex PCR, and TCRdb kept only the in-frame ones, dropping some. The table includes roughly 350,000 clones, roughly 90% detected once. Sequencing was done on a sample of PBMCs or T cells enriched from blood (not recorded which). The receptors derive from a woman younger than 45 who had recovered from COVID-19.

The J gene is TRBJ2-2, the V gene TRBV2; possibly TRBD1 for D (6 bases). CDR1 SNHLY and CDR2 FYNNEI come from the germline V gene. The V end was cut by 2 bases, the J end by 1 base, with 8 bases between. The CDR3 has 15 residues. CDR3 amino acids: CASSERTVNTGELFF. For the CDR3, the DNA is TGTGCCAGCAGTGAACGGACAGTGAACACCGGGGAGCTGTTTTTT. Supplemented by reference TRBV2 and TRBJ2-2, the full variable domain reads EPEVTQTPSHQVTQMGQEVILRCVPISNHLYFYWYRQILGQKVEFLVSFYNNEISEKSEIFDDQFSVERPDGSNFTLKIRSTKLEDSAMYFCASSERTVNTGELFFGEGSRLTVL.

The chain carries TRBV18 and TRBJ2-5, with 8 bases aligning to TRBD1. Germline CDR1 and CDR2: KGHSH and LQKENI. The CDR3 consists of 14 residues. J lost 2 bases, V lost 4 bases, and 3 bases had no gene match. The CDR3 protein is CASSRTGMQETQYF. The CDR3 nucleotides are TGTGCCAGCTCACGGACAGGGATGCAAGAGACCCAGTACTTC. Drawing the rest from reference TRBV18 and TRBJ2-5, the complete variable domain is NAGVMQNPRHLVRRRGQEARLRCSPMKGHSHVYWYRQLPEEGLKFMVYLQKENIIDESGMPKERFSAEFPKEGPSILRIQQVVRGDSAAYFCASSRTGMQETQYFGPGTRLLVL.

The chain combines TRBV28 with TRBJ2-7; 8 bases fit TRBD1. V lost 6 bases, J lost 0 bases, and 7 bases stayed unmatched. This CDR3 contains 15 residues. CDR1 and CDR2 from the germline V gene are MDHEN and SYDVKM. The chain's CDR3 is CASRLTGANSYEQYF. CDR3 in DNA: TGTGCCAGCAGGTTGACAGGGGCGAACTCCTACGAGCAGTACTTC.

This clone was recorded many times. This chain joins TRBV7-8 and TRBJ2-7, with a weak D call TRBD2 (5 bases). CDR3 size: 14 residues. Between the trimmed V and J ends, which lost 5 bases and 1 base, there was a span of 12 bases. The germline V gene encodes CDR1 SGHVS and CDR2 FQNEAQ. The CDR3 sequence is CASSPERRSYEQYF. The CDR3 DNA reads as TGTGCCAGCAGCCCTGAGCGGCGGTCCTACGAGCAGTACTTC.

The CDR3 sequence: CASSLGQGAETQYF. Written as DNA, the CDR3 is TGTGCCAGCAGCTTAGGACAGGGGGCCGAGACCCAGTACTTC. The chain couples TRBV7-2 to TRBJ2-5; 10 bases line up with TRBD1. V dropped 1 base and J dropped 5; count of bases not matched to a gene: 1. The CDR3 sequence is 14 residues long. Germline CDR1 SGHTA, CDR2 FQGNSA.